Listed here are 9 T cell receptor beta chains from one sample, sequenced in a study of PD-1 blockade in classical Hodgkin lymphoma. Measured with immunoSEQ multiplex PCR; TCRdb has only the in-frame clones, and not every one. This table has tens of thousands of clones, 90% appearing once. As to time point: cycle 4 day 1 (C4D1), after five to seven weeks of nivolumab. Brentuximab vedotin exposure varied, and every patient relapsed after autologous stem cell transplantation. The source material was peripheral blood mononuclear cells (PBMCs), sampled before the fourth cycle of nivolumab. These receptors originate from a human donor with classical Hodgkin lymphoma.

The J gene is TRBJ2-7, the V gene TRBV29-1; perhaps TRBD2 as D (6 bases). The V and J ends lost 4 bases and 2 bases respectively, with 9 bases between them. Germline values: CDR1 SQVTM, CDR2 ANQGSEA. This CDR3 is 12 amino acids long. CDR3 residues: CSVGGGAYEQYF. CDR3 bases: TGCAGCGTTGGTGGCGGGGCCTACGAGCAGTACTTC.

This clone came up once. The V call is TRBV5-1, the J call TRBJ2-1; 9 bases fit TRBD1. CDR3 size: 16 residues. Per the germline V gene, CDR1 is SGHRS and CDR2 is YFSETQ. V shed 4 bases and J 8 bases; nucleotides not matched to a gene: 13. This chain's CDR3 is CASSTKQGAMGHEQFF. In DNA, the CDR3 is TGCGCCAGCAGCACCAAACAGGGGGCGATGGGTCATGAGCAGTTCTTC.

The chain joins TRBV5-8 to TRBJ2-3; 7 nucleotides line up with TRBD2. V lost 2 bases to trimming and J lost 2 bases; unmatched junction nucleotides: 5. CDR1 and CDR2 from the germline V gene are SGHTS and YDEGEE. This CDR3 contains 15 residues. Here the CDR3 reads CASSFGEGSTDTQYF. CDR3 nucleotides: TGTGCCAGCAGCTTCGGGGAGGGATCCACAGATACGCAGTATTTT.

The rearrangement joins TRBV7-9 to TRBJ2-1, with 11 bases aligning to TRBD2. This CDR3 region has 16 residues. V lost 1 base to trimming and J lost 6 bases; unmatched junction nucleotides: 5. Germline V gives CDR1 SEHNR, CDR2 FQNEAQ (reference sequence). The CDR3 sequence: CASSLGTSGGINEQFF. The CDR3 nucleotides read TGTGCCAGCAGCTTAGGAACTAGCGGGGGTATCAATGAGCAGTTCTTC.

CDR3 region: CASSPTTNYGYTF. Written as DNA, the CDR3 is TGTGCCAGCAGCCCTACAACTAACTATGGCTACACCTTC. The V and J genes are TRBV7-2 and TRBJ1-2; D is unresolved. The germline CDR1 and CDR2 sequences are SGHTA and FQGNSA. This CDR3 has 13 amino acids. The V gene lost 5 bases and the J gene lost 0 bases, with 7 bases spanning the gap.

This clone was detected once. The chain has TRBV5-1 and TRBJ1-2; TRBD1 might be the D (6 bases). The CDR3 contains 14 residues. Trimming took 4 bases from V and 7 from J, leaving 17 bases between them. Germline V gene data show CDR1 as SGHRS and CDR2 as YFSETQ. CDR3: CASSLPGPRGGYTF. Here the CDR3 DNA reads TGCGCCAGCAGCCTACCGGGACCCAGGGGTGGCTACACCTTC.

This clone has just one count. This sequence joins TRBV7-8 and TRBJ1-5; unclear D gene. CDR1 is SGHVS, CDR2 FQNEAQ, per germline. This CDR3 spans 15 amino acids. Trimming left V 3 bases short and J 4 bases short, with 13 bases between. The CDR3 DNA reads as TGTGCCAGCAGCTTGGGCCCGGTTACGAATCAGCCCCAGCATTTT. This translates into CASSLGPVTNQPQHF.

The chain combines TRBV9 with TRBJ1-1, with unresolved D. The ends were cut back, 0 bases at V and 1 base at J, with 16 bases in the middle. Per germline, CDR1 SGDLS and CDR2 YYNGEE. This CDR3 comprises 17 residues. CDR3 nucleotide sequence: TGTGCCAGCAGCGTAGCTAGTCGAGTCGTGGGGAACACTGAAGCTTTCTTT. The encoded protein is CASSVASRVVGNTEAFF.

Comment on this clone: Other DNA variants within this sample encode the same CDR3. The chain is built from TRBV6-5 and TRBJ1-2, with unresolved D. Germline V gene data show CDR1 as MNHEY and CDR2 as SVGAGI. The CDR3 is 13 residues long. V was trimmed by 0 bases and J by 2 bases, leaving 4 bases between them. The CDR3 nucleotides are TGTGCCAGCAGTTACTCGACGAACTATGGCTACACCTTC. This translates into CASSYSTNYGYTF.